The text below deals with one T cell receptor beta chain. This sample was included in a study of blood T cell repertoires in COVID-19. Using immunoSEQ multiplex PCR, the repertoire was profiled, and TCRdb retains in-frame clones only, with some absent. The sample contains fewer than 500,000 clones, around 87% of which appear only once. The CDR3 is made up of 15 amino acids. Germline V gives CDR1 SNHLY, CDR2 FYNNEI. The V and J ends lost 8 bases and 0 bases respectively, with 13 bases between them. The material sequenced was PBMCs or T cells enriched from blood (not recorded which). This chain links TRBV2 with TRBJ1-4; no reliable D call. This receptor was obtained from a man between 25 and 39 years old who had recovered from COVID-19. The CDR3 nucleotides are TGTGCCAGCGGTCAGATTATTGCAACTAATGAAAAACTGTTTTTT. As protein: CASGQIIATNEKLFF.